A selection of T cell receptor beta chains follows, all from one sample in a study of cytomegalovirus exposure and HLA in healthy donors. Assay used: immunoSEQ multiplex PCR; TCRdb lists only in-frame clones, some missing. This sample carries about 200,000 clones, roughly four fifths of them seen once, and the ten largest clones take 6% to 8%. The sequencing sample was made of PBMCs. The source is a woman between 45 and 65 years old in good health and CMV-seropositive. Each CDR3 is given with its conserved first and last residue. Each record gives: clone size, J gene, D gene, V gene, CDR3 DNA, CDR3 protein. The D gene is left open where the match is weak. Size values are once, few and many counts, or a class for expanded clones, and some rows have none.

clone size: .
J gene: TRBJ2-1
D gene: .
V gene: TRBV19
CDR3 DNA: TGTGCCAGTAGTATATGGGACACGAGCTCCTACAATGAGCAGTTCTTC
CDR3 protein: CASSIWDTSSYNEQFF

clone size: .
J gene: TRBJ2-2
D gene: .
V gene: TRBV6-6
CDR3 DNA: TGTGCCAGCAGTAAACAGGGACCCGGGGAGCTGTTTTTT
CDR3 protein: CASSKQGPGELFF

clone size: .
J gene: TRBJ1-4
D gene: TRBD1
V gene: TRBV5-4
CDR3 DNA: TGTGCCAGCAGCGGACAGGGAACTAATGAAAAACTGTTTTTT
CDR3 protein: CASSGQGTNEKLFF

clone size: .
J gene: TRBJ2-7
D gene: .
V gene: TRBV7-9
CDR3 DNA: TGTTCCAGCAGCTTAGAGAGAGGCGAGCAGTACTTC
CDR3 protein: CSSSLERGEQYF

clone size: once
J gene: TRBJ1-2
D gene: TRBD1
V gene: TRBV5-1
CDR3 DNA: TGCGCCAGCAGCCCTAGGGGGACAGGGGGGGACGATGGCTACACCTTC
CDR3 protein: CASSPRGTGGDDGYTF

clone size: .
J gene: TRBJ2-7
D gene: TRBD2
V gene: TRBV7-9
CDR3 DNA: TGTGCCAGCAGCTTAGGGGGGGGGTCCTACGAGCAGTACTTC
CDR3 protein: CASSLGGGSYEQYF

clone size: .
J gene: TRBJ1-2
D gene: TRBD1
V gene: TRBV28
CDR3 DNA: TGTGCCAGCAGCCGCACCGGGACAGGAGCGTACTATGGCTACACCTTC
CDR3 protein: CASSRTGTGAYYGYTF

clone size: .
J gene: TRBJ1-4
D gene: .
V gene: TRBV5-6
CDR3 DNA: TGTGCCAGCAGCTTGGCAGGGCGCGCCGAAAAACTGTTTTTT
CDR3 protein: CASSLAGRAEKLFF

clone size: .
J gene: TRBJ2-5
D gene: TRBD2
V gene: TRBV7-9
CDR3 DNA: TGTGCCAGCAGCCGCCAGGCAGGGAGGGGAGAGACCCAGTACTTC
CDR3 protein: CASSRQAGRGETQYF

clone size: .
J gene: TRBJ1-6
D gene: .
V gene: TRBV11-2
CDR3 DNA: TGTGCCAGCAGCTTTAATACAGGCGGTTCACCCCTCCACTTT
CDR3 protein: CASSFNTGGSPLHF

clone size: .
J gene: TRBJ2-3
D gene: .
V gene: TRBV5-1
CDR3 DNA: TGCGCCAGCAGCTTGGGGGGAGTTTCCCGCACAGATACGCAGTATTTT
CDR3 protein: CASSLGGVSRTDTQYF